This T cell receptor beta chain was retrieved from a study of CD8+CD57+ T cells in acquired aplastic anemia. Study in general: Mean DNA quantity obtained from sorted CD4+ and CD8+ cells was about 3.2 ug. General observations from the study: Common to patients and controls were twenty-nine CD8+ CDR3 sequences.

It was genomic DNA that served as the template for profiling TCR beta VDJ and CDR3. Each CDR3 protein gets one entry after TCRdb re-called the reads with MiXCR. The data contain 80,000 to 100,000 distinct CDR3 sequences, about 67% of them seen just once; the ten biggest clones take up 60% to 80%. Patients chosen for sequencing had CD8+CD57+ cells that had expanded, as shown by flow cytometry. Blood sampling was performed on the patients, and none of them had received therapy by then. From germline, CDR1 is SGHAT and CDR2 FQNNGV. With V trimmed by 5 bases and J by 4 bases, 8 bases remained unmatched. There are 16 residues in the CDR3. In its sample, this clonotype was seen once. The antigen remains unidentified.

The sequence was obtained from a human donor with aplastic anemia. The source material was sorted CD4+, CD8+, or CD8+CD57+ T cells (not recorded which) from PBMCs. The rearrangement links TRBV11-2 to TRBJ2-1; 10 positions match TRBD1. The chain's CDR3 is CASSPSDRGGYNEQFF. The CDR3 bases are TGTGCCAGCAGCCCTTCGGACAGGGGGGGTTACAATGAGCAGTTCTTC.